This T cell receptor beta chain was found in a study of shared clonotypes between healthy human individuals. When replicate PCRs were run on sorted subsets, they used 200 to 250 ng DNA, about 30,000 T cell genomes. Original analysis: Owing to the provision of junction-only sequences devoid of quality scores by immunoSEQ, filtering differed. Measured with immunoSEQ multiplex PCR; TCRdb has only the in-frame clones, and not every one. The V and J calls and the clone size are those of that table, but D and trimming were determined from the DNA. The repertoire consists of around 650,000 clones, with 90% to 97% occurring once and the leading ten covering 0.11%. Naive CD8 cells lacked CD45RO and underwent positive selection for CCR7, leaving out terminally differentiated effector memory CD45RA+ cells. The CDR3 has 14 amino acids. Trimming took off 7 bases at V and 1 base at J, with 13 bases between the two ends. Germline assignment: CDR1 MNHEY and CDR2 SMNVEV (reference sequence).

Sequencing input: naive CD8+ T cells sorted from blood. The source is a woman younger than 45 in good health. The V gene is TRBV27, the J gene TRBJ2-5, with D perhaps TRBD1 or TRBD2 (5 bases each). The CDR3 loop is CASNDGTRQETQYF. The DNA for the CDR3 is TGTGCCAGCAACGACGGGACCCGCCAAGAGACCCAGTACTTC.